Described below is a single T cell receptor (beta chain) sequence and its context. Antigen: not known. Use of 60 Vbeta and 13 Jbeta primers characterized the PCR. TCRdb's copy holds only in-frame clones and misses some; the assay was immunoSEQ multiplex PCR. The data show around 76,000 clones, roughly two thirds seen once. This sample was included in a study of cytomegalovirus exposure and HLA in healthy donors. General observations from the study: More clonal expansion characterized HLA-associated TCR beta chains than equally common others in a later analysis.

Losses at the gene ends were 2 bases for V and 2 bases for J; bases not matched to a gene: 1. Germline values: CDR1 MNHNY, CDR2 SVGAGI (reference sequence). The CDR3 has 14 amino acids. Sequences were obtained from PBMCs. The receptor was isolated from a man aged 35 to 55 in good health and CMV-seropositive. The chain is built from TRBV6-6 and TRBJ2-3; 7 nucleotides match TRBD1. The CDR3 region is CASSYGTDTDTQYF. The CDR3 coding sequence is TGTGCCAGCAGTTACGGGACAGACACAGATACGCAGTATTTT.